Listed here are 29 T cell receptor beta chains from one sample, sequenced in a study of blood T cell repertoires in COVID-19 (TCRdb year 2020). Library generation was performed with the immunoSEQ multiplex PCR assay. This is the immuneACCESS table as TCRdb keeps it, with only in-frame sequences that have V and J called. A part of the clones is gone; compared with another copy, unresolved V genes explain less than half, and the rest is unexplained. The sample table contains about 64,000 clones; only one count was recorded for 88% of them. Roughly 43% of the sample rests with the top ten. The sequenced sample was peripheral blood. These receptors all stem from a woman aged 60-70 years with COVID-19, enrolled during active disease.

The chain employs TRBV11-3 and TRBJ1-5, with D uncertain. CDR1 SGHNT and CDR2 YENEEA come from the germline V gene. Trimming pared 2 bases from V and 4 bases from J, leaving 6 bases between. The CDR3 sequence is 13 residues long. CDR3 loop: CASSLQANQPQHF. In nucleotides, the CDR3 is TGTGCCAGCAGCTTACAGGCGAATCAGCCCCAGCATTTT.

The J gene is TRBJ1-3, the V gene TRBV19, with no clear D. Trimming cost V 7 bases and J 0 bases, with 19 bases left between them. CDR3 size: 17 residues. The germline gives CDR1 LNHDA, CDR2 SQIVND (reference sequence). The CDR3, as DNA: TGTGCCAGTAACCCCCGGTTGAAGCTGAACTCTGGAAACACCATATATTTT. Translated: CASNPRLKLNSGNTIYF.

This clone was seen only once. The chain has TRBV7-2 and TRBJ2-7; D is perhaps TRBD1 (6 bases). The CDR3 has 16 amino acids. Trimming took off 3 bases at V and 6 bases at J, with 21 bases between the two ends. CDR1 SGHTA and CDR2 FQGNSA come from the germline V gene. CDR3 DNA sequence: TGTGCCAGCAGCTTTTTTCCAGGGGCCCGAAGCACCGAGCAGTACTTC. It specifies CASSFFPGARSTEQYF.

The rearrangement links TRBV5-1 to TRBJ2-5, with 13 bases identical to TRBD2. This CDR3 is built from 17 residues. Losses at the gene ends were 2 bases for V and 1 base for J; bases not matched to a gene: 5. The germline V gene has CDR1 SGHRS and CDR2 YFSETQ. The CDR3 reads CASSLGLAGATQETQYF. CDR3 bases: TGCGCCAGCAGCTTAGGACTAGCGGGGGCTACCCAAGAGACCCAGTACTTC.

The rearrangement joins TRBV5-1 to TRBJ1-3; 8 bases agree with TRBD1. The germline V gene has CDR1 SGHRS and CDR2 YFSETQ. This CDR3 comprises 15 residues. Trimming at V came to 4 bases and at J to 0 bases, leaving 3 bases not matched to a gene. The CDR3 loop is CASSPQGVSGNTIYF. DNA of the CDR3: TGCGCCAGCAGCCCACAGGGGGTCTCTGGAAACACCATATATTTT. The variable domain in full, with the rest retrieved from reference TRBV5-1 and TRBJ1-3, is KAGVTQTPRYLIKTRGQQVTLSCSPISGHRSVSWYQQTPGQGLQFLFEYFSETQRNKGNFPGRFSGRQFSNSRSEMNVSTLELGDSALYLCASSPQGVSGNTIYFGEGSWLTVV.

This chain connects TRBV11-3 to TRBJ1-5; D call uncertain. V was clipped by 4 bases and J by 5 bases, with 9 bases between them. Germline V CDR1 and CDR2: SGHNT, YENEEA. CDR3 length equals 13 residues. The DNA for the CDR3 is TGTGCCAGCAGCTCGGGGAACTATCAGCCCCAGCATTTT. Translating gives CASSSGNYQPQHF.

The rearrangement joins TRBV6-6 to TRBJ1-5; no firm D call. Trimming took off 7 bases at V and 7 bases at J, with 17 bases between the two ends. CDR1 and CDR2 from the germline V gene are MNHNY and SVGAGI (reference sequence). The CDR3 is 14 residues long. This CDR3 reads CASNDGPEGQPQHF. The CDR3 bases are TGTGCCAGCAACGATGGGCCCGAAGGACAGCCCCAGCATTTT.

The rearrangement uses TRBV19 and TRBJ1-4; possible D gene TRBD1, 6 bases. Germline V gene lookup returns CDR1 LNHDA and CDR2 SQIVND (reference sequence). V was pared by 8 bases and J by 0 bases, with 19 bases between. There are 17 residues in the CDR3. CDR3 sequence: CASSYGGAGATNEKLFF. The CDR3 DNA follows: TGTGCCAGTTCCTACGGGGGGGCTGGAGCAACTAATGAAAAACTGTTTTTT.

The V and J genes are TRBV30 and TRBJ2-1, with D unresolved. Germline V lookup: CDR1 GTSNPN, CDR2 SVGIG (reference sequence). Trimming took 4 bases from V and 0 from J, leaving 10 bases between them. The CDR3 loop spans 14 amino acids. The chain's CDR3 is CAWTQQSSYNEQFF. DNA of the CDR3: TGTGCCTGGACCCAACAGAGCTCCTACAATGAGCAGTTCTTC.

This chain joins TRBV4-3 and TRBJ1-4; 8 bases line up with TRBD1. This CDR3 has 15 amino acids. Germline V gives CDR1 LGHNA, CDR2 YSLEER. Trimming removed 2 bases from V and 8 bases from J; junction bases left unmatched: 7. The CDR3 nucleotides read TGCGCCAGCAGCCAATCCAGCGGGACAGGAGAAAAACTGTTTTTT. It yields the protein CASSQSSGTGEKLFF.

The chain couples TRBV29-1 to TRBJ2-2, with unresolved D. Per the germline V gene, CDR1 is SQVTM and CDR2 is ANQGSEA. CDR3 length equals 13 residues. Trimming left V 2 bases short and J 3 bases short, with 7 bases between. DNA of the CDR3: TGCAGCGTTGAATGGCAGTACACCGGGGAGCTGTTTTTT. Amino acids: CSVEWQYTGELFF.

The CDR3 is CASSQDGEGSNEQFF. The CDR3 coding sequence is TGCGCCAGCAGCCAAGATGGAGAAGGTTCCAATGAGCAGTTCTTC. V gene TRBV4-3 combines with J gene TRBJ2-1; D gene ambiguous. V dropped 0 bases and J dropped 6 bases, with 12 bases sitting between them. Per germline, CDR1 LGHNA and CDR2 YSLEER. The CDR3 contains 15 residues.

The CDR3, as DNA: TGTGCCAGCAGCCCCCAGAGGGGCTACACCTTC. As protein: CASSPQRGYTF. V is TRBV5-8 and J is TRBJ1-2; D remains ambiguous. V lost 4 bases and J lost 8, with 9 bases in between. Germline-derived CDR1 and CDR2 are SGHTS and YDEGEE. CDR3 size: 11 residues. The full variable domain, completed using reference TRBV5-8 and TRBJ1-2, is EAGVTQSPTHLIKTRGQQATLRCSPISGHTSVYWYQQALGLGLQFLLWYDEGEERNRGNFPPRFSGRQFPNYSSELNVNALELEDSALYLCASSPQRGYTFGSGTRLTVV.

The CDR3 DNA sequence: TGTGCCAGCAGCCACCCGGGTGGGACTAGCGGCTCCTACAATGAGCAGTTCTTC. Translated, it gives CASSHPGGTSGSYNEQFF. The V and J genes are TRBV14 and TRBJ2-1, with 11 nucleotides matching TRBD2. CDR3 size: 18 residues. V was pared by 3 bases and J by 0 bases, with 7 bases of the junction left unmatched. Germline CDR1 and CDR2: SGHDN and FVKESK.

The chain couples TRBV7-9 to TRBJ1-1, with D tentatively TRBD1 (5 bases). The CDR3 runs to 15 residues. V was trimmed by 2 bases and J by 4 bases, leaving 14 bases between them. Germline V CDR1 and CDR2: SEHNR, FQNEAQ (reference sequence). The DNA for the CDR3 is TGTGCCAGCAGCTTAAGGGGTTATAGGGGCACTGAAGCTTTCTTT. Translated: CASSLRGYRGTEAFF.

This sequence joins TRBV5-1 and TRBJ1-3, with TRBD1 as a possible D gene (5 bases). CDR3 size: 13 residues. Germline-derived CDR1 and CDR2 are SGHRS and YFSETQ. With 5 bases removed from V and 6 bases from J, the gap between germline ends came to 12 bases. The CDR3 sequence is CASSPVDTNTIYF. In nucleotides, the CDR3 is TGCGCCAGCAGTCCTGTGGACACAAACACCATATATTTT.

This chain uses TRBV28 with TRBJ2-7, with 9 bases lining up with TRBD1. V shed 3 bases and J 5 bases; nucleotides not matched to a gene: 5. CDR3 size: 14 residues. Germline CDR1 reads MDHEN; CDR2 reads SYDVKM. CDR3 DNA: TGTGCCAGCAGTTTGGGGACAGGGAAGGACGAGCAGTACTTC. Translating it yields CASSLGTGKDEQYF.

The chain is built from TRBV30 and TRBJ1-2, with D possibly being TRBD1 (5 bases). V was shortened by 5 bases and J by 1 base, with 8 bases between the two germline ends. Germline CDR1 is GTSNPN and CDR2 is SVGIG (reference sequence). This CDR3 is built from 12 residues. The CDR3 nucleotides are TGTGCCTGGGACAGTAATAACTATGGCTACACCTTC. It translates to CAWDSNNYGYTF. Supplemented by reference TRBV30 and TRBJ1-2, the full variable domain reads SQTIHQWPATLVQPVGSPLSLECTVEGTSNPNLYWYRQAAGRGLQLLFYSVGIGQISSEVPQNLSASRPQDRQFILSSKKLLLSDSGFYLCAWDSNNYGYTFGSGTRLTVV.

The rearrangement joins TRBV10-3 to TRBJ2-2; 11 bases fit TRBD2. V was pared by 8 bases and J by 2 bases, with 13 bases of the junction left unmatched. CDR3 length: 18 amino acids. Germline CDR1 ENHRY, CDR2 SYGVKD. DNA for the CDR3: TGTGCCATCCTAAGTAGACTAGCGGGGCTCGAAAACACCGGGGAGCTGTTTTTT. It yields the protein CAILSRLAGLENTGELFF.

This clone was detected once. V gene TRBV9 combines with J gene TRBJ2-1; D is perhaps TRBD2 (6 bases). The germline CDR1 and CDR2 sequences are SGDLS and YYNGEE. The CDR3 covers 14 residues. V gave up 7 bases and J gave up 8 bases, with 19 bases separating them. CDR3 DNA sequence: TGTGCCAGCTCCATAGGGCGGGGATGGGATGAGCAGTTCTTC. Protein product: CASSIGRGWDEQFF.

The CDR3 sequence is CASSPLGGSYGYTF. The CDR3 DNA is TGTGCCAGCAGTCCCCTGGGGGGGAGCTATGGCTACACCTTC. The chain carries TRBV6-5 and TRBJ1-2; a weak D match, TRBD1 (5 bases). Deletions cut 5 bases from V and 4 bases from J, with 14 bases between. The CDR3 has 14 amino acids. Germline CDR1 reads MNHEY; CDR2 reads SVGAGI.

The chain is built from TRBV21-1 and TRBJ2-4; the table's D gene call, TRBD1, was not cross checked with the DNA. TRBV21-1 is an annotated pseudogene. The CDR3 has 14 residues. CDR3 in DNA: TGTGCCAGCAGCCCGACCACAGGGAAAAACATTCAGTACTTC. Its protein is CASSPTTGKNIQYF.

The V and J genes are TRBV10-1 and TRBJ2-2; no definite D call. CDR1 is WNHNN and CDR2 is SYGVQD in the germline V gene (reference sequence). This CDR3 comprises 15 residues. V lost 2 bases and J 0 bases, leaving 7 bases between the germline ends. Here the CDR3 reads CASSEQEANTGELFF. CDR3 bases: TGCGCCAGCAGTGAGCAGGAAGCGAACACCGGGGAGCTGTTTTTT.

CDR3 amino acids: CASSPEGGRPQHF. Written as DNA, the CDR3 is TGTGCCAGCAGCCCCGAAGGAGGTAGGCCCCAGCATTTT. This rearrangement joins TRBV12-3 or TRBV12-4 to TRBJ1-5, with D unresolved. Trimming removed 6 bases at V and 9 bases at J, with 15 bases between. The CDR3 runs 13 residues.

The genes are TRBV2 and TRBJ2-4, with 9 bases that match TRBD2. Per the germline V gene, CDR1 is SNHLY and CDR2 is FYNNEI. V dropped 6 bases and J dropped 3; count of bases not matched to a gene: 12. The CDR3 runs to 17 residues. CDR3 protein: CASRLAGGGSGKNIQYF. The CDR3 nucleotides are TGTGCCAGCAGACTAGCGGGTGGAGGGTCAGGCAAAAACATTCAGTACTTC.

The chain uses TRBV5-6 and TRBJ1-6; 7 bases match TRBD1. The CDR3 is 14 residues long. CDR1 and CDR2 (germline): SGHDT, YYEEEE. V lost 4 bases and J lost 6; bases outside the gene matches: 4. The CDR3 reads CASSGRDSNSPLHF. DNA of the CDR3: TGTGCCAGCAGCGGCCGGGACAGTAATTCACCCCTCCACTTT.

This clone was seen a few times. V and J are TRBV30 and TRBJ1-5; the D gene is possibly TRBD1 (5 bases). The CDR3 is 13 residues long. V was clipped by 3 bases and J by 6 bases, with 12 bases between them. Germline V lookup: CDR1 GTSNPN, CDR2 SVGIG (reference sequence). The CDR3 region has the DNA TGTGCCTGGAGCCTGGGGGGGGTTCAGCCCCAGCATTTT. Translating it yields CAWSLGGVQPQHF.

The chain recombines TRBV13 with TRBJ1-6; TRBD1 matches at 9 bases. Germline CDR1 PRHDT, CDR2 FYEKMQ (reference sequence). CDR3 length: 14 residues. V shed 4 bases, J shed 9 bases, and the junction held 4 bases outside the gene matches. CDR3 loop: CASSSGTGSSPLHF. The CDR3 DNA sequence: TGTGCCAGCAGCTCCGGGACAGGGAGTTCACCCCTCCACTTT.

The chain links TRBV7-9 to TRBJ2-1; 8 nucleotides align to TRBD1. The CDR3 runs 16 residues. V shed 2 bases, J shed 4 bases, and the junction held 7 bases outside the gene matches. Germline V gene lookup returns CDR1 SEHNR and CDR2 FQNEAQ (reference sequence). CDR3: CASSLTSRGLYNEQFF. For the CDR3, the DNA is TGTGCCAGCAGCTTAACGTCCAGGGGGCTGTACAATGAGCAGTTCTTC.